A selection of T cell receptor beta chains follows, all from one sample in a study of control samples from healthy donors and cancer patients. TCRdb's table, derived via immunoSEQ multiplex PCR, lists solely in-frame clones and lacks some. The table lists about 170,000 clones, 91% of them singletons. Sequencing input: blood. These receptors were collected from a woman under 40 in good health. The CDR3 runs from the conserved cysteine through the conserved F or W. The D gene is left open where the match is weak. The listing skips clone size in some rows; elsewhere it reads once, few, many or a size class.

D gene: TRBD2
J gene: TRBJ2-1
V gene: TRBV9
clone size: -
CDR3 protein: CASSPLAGLYNEQFF
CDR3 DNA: TGTGCCAGCAGCCCACTAGCGGGGCTATACAATGAGCAGTTCTTC

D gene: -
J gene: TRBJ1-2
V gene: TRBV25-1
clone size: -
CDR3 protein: CASSESRYYGYTF
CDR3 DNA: TGTGCCAGCAGTGAATCCAGGTACTATGGCTACACCTTC

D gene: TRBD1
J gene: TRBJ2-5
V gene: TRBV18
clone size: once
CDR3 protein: CASSPPGQEETQYF
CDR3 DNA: TGTGCCAGCTCACCACCGGGACAGGAAGAGACCCAGTACTTC

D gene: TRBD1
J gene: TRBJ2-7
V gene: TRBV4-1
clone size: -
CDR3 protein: CASSRGTGAYEQYF
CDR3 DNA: TGCGCCAGCAGCCGGGGGACAGGAGCCTACGAGCAGTACTTC

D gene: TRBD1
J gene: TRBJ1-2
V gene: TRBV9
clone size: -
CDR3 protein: CASSPQGNYGYTF
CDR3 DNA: TGTGCCAGCAGCCCACAGGGGAACTATGGCTACACCTTC

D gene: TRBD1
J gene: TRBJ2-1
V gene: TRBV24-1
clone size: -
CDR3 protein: CATSDLGTGRYNEQFF
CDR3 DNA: TGTGCCACCAGTGATTTGGGGACAGGGCGGTACAATGAGCAGTTCTTC

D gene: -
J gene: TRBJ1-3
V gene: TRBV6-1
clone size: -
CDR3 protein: CASSDGSSGNTIYF
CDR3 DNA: TGTGCCAGCAGTGATGGGAGCTCTGGAAACACCATATATTTT

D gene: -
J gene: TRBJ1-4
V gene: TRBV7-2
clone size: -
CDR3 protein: CASSLQGTYEKLFF
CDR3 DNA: TGTGCCAGCAGCTTACAGGGGACGTATGAAAAACTGTTTTTT

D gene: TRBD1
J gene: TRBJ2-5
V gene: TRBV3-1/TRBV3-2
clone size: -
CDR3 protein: CASSQGQGARETQYF
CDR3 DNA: TGTGCCAGCAGCCAGGGACAGGGGGCGCGGGAGACCCAGTACTTC

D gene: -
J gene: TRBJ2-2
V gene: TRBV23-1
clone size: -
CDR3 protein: CASSQSTSGRTGELFF
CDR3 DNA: TGCGCCAGCAGTCAATCGACTAGTGGAAGGACCGGGGAGCTGTTTTTT

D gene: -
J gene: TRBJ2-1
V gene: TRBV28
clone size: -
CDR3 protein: CASSSVDRTYNEQFF
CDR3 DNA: TGTGCCAGCAGCTCTGTCGACAGGACCTACAATGAGCAGTTCTTC

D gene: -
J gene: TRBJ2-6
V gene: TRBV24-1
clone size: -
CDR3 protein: CATSDLGATSGANVLTF
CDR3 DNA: TGTGCCACCAGTGATTTGGGGGCTACCTCTGGGGCCAACGTCCTGACTTTC

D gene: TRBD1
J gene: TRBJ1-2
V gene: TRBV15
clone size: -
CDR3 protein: CATSRVGTGGNYGYTF
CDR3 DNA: TGTGCCACCAGCAGAGTCGGGACAGGGGGTAACTATGGCTACACCTTC

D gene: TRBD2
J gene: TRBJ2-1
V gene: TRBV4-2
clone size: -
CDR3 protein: CASKTSGEDEQFF
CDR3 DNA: TGTGCCAGCAAGACTAGCGGGGAGGATGAGCAGTTCTTC

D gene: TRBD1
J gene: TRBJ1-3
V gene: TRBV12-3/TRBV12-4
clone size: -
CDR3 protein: CASGTGRNTIYF
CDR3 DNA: TGTGCCAGCGGGACAGGGAGAAACACCATATATTTT

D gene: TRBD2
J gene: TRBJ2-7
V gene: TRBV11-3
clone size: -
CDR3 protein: CASSLGGREGSYEQYF
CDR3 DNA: TGTGCCAGCAGCTTAGGTGGGCGGGAGGGATCCTACGAGCAGTACTTC